This entry is about one T cell receptor (beta chain). Its antigen is still unknown. These data belong to a study of cytomegalovirus exposure and HLA in healthy donors. Study-wide results and limits: As confirmed in vitro, a few CMV-associated chains were specific for CMV antigens. According to reports, the classifier identified cytomegalovirus status with high specificity and sensitivity.

Per germline, CDR1 LNHDA and CDR2 SQIVND (reference sequence). The CDR3 consists of 15 residues. Trimming removed 3 bases from V and 5 bases from J; junction bases left unmatched: 7. TCRdb's copy holds only in-frame clones and misses some; the assay was immunoSEQ multiplex PCR. The table includes approximately 160,000 clones, around four fifths detected once. The source is a young man in good health and CMV-seropositive. The material sequenced was PBMCs. This chain links TRBV19 with TRBJ2-5; 9 nucleotides match TRBD2. The CDR3 DNA follows: TGTGCCAGTAGTATGATAGCGGGGGCGGGGGAGACCCAGTACTTC. This sequence encodes CASSMIAGAGETQYF. Full variable domain (remainder filled in from reference TRBV19 and TRBJ2-5): DGGITQSPKYLFRKEGQNVTLSCEQNLNHDAMYWYRQDPGQGLRLIYYSQIVNDFQKGDIAEGYSVSREKKESFPLTVTSAQKNPTAFYLCASSMIAGAGETQYFGPGTRLLVL.